This T cell receptor (beta chain) came from a study of CD8+ T cells in alopecia areata. Treatment indicated: oral pan-JAK inhibitor, 5-10 mg twice daily. In alopecia areata patients, both lesional scalp punch biopsies and peripheral blood were collected. Sorting of CD4+ and CD8+ T cells was performed on PBMCs. Regarding this clone: Its target is unknown.

Sequencing relied on a cDNA template that was reverse transcribed from extracted RNA. Clones were read by immunoSEQ multiplex PCR, and TCRdb kept only the in-frame ones, dropping some. Among roughly 180,000 clones listed, approximately 53% were seen once. The study, taken as a whole, reports: In scalp, tofacitinib significantly decreased clonality and expanded CD8+ clones among the top 100. Lesional scalp exceeded normal scalp in clonality, especially in alopecia totalis/universalis.

With 0 bases clipped from V and 12 bases from J, the junction kept 5 bases outside the gene matches. This CDR3 is built from 11 residues. CDR1 DFQATT and CDR2 SNEGSKA come from the germline V gene (reference sequence). The V call is TRBV20-1, the J call TRBJ2-7, with 7 nucleotides matching TRBD2. This TCR came from a human donor with alopecia areata. The source was CD8+ T cells sorted from blood, collected at week 24, from a patient treated with tofacitinib. The CDR3 is CSARDGRVLYF. For the CDR3, the DNA is TGCAGTGCTAGAGATGGGAGGGTATTGTACTTC.